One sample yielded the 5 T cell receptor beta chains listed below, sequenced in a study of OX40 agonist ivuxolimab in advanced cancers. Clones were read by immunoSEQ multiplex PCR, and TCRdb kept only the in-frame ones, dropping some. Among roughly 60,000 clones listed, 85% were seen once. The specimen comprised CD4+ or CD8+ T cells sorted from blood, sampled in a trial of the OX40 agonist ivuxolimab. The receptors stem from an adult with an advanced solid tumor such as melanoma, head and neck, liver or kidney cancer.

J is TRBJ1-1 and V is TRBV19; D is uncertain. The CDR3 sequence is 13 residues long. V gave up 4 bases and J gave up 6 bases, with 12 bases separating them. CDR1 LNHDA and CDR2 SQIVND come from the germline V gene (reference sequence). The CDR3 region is CASSTLADSEAFF. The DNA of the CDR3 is TGTGCCAGTAGTACCCTAGCGGACTCTGAAGCTTTCTTT.

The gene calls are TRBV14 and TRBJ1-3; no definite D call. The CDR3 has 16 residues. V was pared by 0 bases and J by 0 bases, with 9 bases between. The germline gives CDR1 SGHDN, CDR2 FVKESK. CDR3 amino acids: CASSQEPRLSGNTIYF. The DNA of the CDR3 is TGTGCCAGCAGCCAAGAGCCCAGGCTCTCTGGAAACACCATATATTTT.

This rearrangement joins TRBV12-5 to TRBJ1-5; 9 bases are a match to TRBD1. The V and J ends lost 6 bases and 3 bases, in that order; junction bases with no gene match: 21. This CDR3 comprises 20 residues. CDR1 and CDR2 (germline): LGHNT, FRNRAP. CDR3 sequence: CASGGARDREALPINQPQHF. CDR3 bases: TGTGCTAGTGGGGGAGCCCGGGACAGGGAAGCTCTACCCATCAATCAGCCCCAGCATTTT.

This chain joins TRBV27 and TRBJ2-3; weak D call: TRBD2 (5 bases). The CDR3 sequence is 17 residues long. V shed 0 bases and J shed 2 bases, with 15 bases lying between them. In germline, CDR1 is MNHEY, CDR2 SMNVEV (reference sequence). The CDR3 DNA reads TGTGCCAGCAGTTTATCCCCTGAGGGAGTGAACACAGATACGCAGTATTTT. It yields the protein CASSLSPEGVNTDTQYF.

CDR3 bases: TGTGCCAGCAGCCCCCGCCGGGATGAGCAGTTCTTC. This encodes CASSPRRDEQFF. This rearrangement joins TRBV7-9 to TRBJ2-1; D unresolved. CDR3 size: 12 residues. Trimming cost V 5 bases and J 8 bases, with 10 bases left between them. CDR1 and CDR2 from the germline V gene are SEHNR and FQNEAQ (reference sequence).